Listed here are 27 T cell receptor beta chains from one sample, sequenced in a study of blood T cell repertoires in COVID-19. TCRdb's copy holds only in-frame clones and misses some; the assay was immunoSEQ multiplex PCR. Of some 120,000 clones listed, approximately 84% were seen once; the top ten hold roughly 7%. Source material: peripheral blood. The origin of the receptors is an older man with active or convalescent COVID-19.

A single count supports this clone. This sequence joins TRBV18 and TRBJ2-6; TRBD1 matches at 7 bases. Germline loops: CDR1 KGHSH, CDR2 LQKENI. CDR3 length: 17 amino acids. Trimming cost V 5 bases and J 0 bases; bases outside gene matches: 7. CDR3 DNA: TGTGCCAGCTCAGGAGGACAGGTCTACTCTGGGGCCAACGTCCTGACTTTC. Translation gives CASSGGQVYSGANVLTF.

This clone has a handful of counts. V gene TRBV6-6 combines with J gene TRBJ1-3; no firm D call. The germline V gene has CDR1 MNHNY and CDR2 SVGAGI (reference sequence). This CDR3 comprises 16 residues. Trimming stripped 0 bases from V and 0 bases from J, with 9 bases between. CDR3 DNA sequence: TGTGCCAGCAGTTACTCGACTTCTAACTCTGGAAACACCATATATTTT. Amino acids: CASSYSTSNSGNTIYF.

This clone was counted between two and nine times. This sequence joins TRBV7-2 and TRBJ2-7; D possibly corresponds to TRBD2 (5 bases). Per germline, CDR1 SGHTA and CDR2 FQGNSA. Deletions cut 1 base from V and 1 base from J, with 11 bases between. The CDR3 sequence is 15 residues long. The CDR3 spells CASSLDGLASYEQYF. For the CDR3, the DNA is TGTGCCAGCAGCTTAGATGGGCTAGCATCCTACGAGCAGTACTTC.

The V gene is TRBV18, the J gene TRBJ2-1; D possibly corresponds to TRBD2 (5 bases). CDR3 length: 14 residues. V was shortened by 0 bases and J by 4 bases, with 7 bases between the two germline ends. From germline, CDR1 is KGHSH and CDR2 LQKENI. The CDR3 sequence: CASSPPAGYNEQFF. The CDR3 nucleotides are TGTGCCAGCTCACCACCCGCGGGTTACAATGAGCAGTTCTTC.

CDR3 nucleotide sequence: TGTGCCAGCAGCAGCGACAGGGGACTGAATTGGGCTTTCTTT. This encodes CASSSDRGLNWAFF. The chain carries TRBV7-8 and TRBJ1-1; 8 bases are shared with TRBD1. Germline CDR1 and CDR2: SGHVS and FQNEAQ. The junction had 13 bases not matched to a gene; V was cut back by 5 bases and J by 11 bases. The CDR3 is 14 amino acids.

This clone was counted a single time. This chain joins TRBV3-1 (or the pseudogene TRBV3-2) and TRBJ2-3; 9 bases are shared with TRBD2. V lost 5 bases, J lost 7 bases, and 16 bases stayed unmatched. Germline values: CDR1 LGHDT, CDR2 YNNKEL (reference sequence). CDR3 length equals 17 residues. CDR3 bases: TGTGCCAGCAGCAACGGCGCGTTTGCGGGAGGGGCAAATACGCAGTATTTT. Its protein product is CASSNGAFAGGANTQYF.

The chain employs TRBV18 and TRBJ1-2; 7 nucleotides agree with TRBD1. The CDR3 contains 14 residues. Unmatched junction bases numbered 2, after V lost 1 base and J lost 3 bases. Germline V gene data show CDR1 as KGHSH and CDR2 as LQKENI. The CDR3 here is CASSPQTGYYGYTF. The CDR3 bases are TGTGCCAGCTCACCACAGACAGGGTACTATGGCTACACCTTC.

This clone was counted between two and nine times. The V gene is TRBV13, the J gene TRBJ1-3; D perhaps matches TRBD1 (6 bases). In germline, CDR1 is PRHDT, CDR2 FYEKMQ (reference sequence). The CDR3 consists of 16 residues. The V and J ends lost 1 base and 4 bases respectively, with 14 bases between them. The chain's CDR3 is CASSLEGTNGGNTIYF. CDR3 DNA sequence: TGTGCCAGCAGCTTAGAGGGGACAAACGGAGGAAACACCATATATTTT.

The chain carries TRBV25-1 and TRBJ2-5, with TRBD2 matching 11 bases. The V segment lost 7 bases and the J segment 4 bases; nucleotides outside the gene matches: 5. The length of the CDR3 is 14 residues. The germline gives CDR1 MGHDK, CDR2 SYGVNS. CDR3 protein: CASTGTSGVETQYF. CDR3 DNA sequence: TGTGCCAGCACTGGGACTAGCGGTGTAGAGACCCAGTACTTC.

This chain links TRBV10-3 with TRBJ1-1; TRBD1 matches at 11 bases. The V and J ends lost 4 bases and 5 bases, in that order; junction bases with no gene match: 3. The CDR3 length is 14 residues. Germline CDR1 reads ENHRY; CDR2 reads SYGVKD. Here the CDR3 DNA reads TGTGCCATCAGTGCGGGACAGGGGGGGACTGAAGCTTTCTTT. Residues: CAISAGQGGTEAFF.

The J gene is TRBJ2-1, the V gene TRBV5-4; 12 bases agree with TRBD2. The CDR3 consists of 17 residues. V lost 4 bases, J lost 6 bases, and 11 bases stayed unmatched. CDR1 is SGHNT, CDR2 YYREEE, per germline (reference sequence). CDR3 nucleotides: TGTGCCAGCAGCCCGACGACTAGCGGGAGCCCCCGCAATGAGCAGTTCTTC. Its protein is CASSPTTSGSPRNEQFF.

In DNA, the CDR3 is TGTGCCAGCAGCCAAGATACCCCGGACAGGGGGCAAGAGACCCAGTACTTC. Amino acid sequence: CASSQDTPDRGQETQYF. The V call is TRBV4-2, the J call TRBJ2-5; 10 positions match TRBD1. This CDR3 has 17 residues. With 0 bases clipped from V and 2 bases from J, the junction kept 6 bases outside the gene matches. CDR1 and CDR2 from the germline V gene are LGHNA and YNFKEQ.

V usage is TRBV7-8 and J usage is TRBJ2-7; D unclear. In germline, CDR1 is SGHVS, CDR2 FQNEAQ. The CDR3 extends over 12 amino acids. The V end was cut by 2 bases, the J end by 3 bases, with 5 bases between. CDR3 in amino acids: CASSLHGYEQYF. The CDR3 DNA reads TGTGCCAGCAGCTTACACGGCTACGAGCAGTACTTC.

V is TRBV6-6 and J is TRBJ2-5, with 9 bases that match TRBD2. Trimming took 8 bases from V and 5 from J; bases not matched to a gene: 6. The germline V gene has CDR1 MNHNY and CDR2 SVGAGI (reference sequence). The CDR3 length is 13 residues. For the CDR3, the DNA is TGTGCCAGCCTAGCGGGGCTCAGGGAGACCCAGTACTTC. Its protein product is CASLAGLRETQYF.

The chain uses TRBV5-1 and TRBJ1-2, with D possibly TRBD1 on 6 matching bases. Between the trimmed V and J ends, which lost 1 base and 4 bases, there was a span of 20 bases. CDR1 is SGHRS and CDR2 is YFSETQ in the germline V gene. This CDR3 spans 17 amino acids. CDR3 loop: CASSLTTGTNGVYGYTF. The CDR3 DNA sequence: TGCGCCAGCAGCTTGACGACCGGGACAAATGGCGTCTATGGCTACACCTTC.

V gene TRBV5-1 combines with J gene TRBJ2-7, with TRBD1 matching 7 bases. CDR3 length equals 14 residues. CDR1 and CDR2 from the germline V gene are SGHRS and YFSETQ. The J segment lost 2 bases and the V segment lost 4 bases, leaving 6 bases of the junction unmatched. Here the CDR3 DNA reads TGCGCCAGCAGCACTGGGGACAGTCCCTACGAGCAGTACTTC. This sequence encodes CASSTGDSPYEQYF. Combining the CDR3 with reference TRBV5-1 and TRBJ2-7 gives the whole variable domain KAGVTQTPRYLIKTRGQQVTLSCSPISGHRSVSWYQQTPGQGLQFLFEYFSETQRNKGNFPGRFSGRQFSNSRSEMNVSTLELGDSALYLCASSTGDSPYEQYFGPGTRLTVT.

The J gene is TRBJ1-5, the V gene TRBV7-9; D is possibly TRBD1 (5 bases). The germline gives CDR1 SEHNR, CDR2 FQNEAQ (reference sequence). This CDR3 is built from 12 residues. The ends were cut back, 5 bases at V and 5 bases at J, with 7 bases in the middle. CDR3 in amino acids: CASSKTDQPQHF. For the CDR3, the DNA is TGTGCCAGCAGCAAGACAGATCAGCCCCAGCATTTT.

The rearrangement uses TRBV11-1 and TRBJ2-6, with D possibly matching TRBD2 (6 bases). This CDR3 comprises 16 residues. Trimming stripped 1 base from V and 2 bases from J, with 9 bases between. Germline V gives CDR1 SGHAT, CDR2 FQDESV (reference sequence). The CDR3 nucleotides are TGTGCCAGCAGCTTAGTGCCGGGAGCTGGGGCCAACGTCCTGACTTTC. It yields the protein CASSLVPGAGANVLTF.

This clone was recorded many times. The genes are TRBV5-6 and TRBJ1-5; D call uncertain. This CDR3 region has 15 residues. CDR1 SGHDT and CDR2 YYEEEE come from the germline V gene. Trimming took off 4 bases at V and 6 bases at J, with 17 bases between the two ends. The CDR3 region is CASSHLGGSVQPQHF. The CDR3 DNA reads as TGTGCCAGCAGCCACTTGGGAGGGTCGGTTCAGCCCCAGCATTTT. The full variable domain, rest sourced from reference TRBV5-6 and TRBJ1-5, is DAGVTQSPTHLIKTRGQQVTLRCSPKSGHDTVSWYQQALGQGPQFIFQYYEEEERQRGNFPDRFSGHQFPNYSSELNVNALLLGDSALYLCASSHLGGSVQPQHFGDGTRLSIL.

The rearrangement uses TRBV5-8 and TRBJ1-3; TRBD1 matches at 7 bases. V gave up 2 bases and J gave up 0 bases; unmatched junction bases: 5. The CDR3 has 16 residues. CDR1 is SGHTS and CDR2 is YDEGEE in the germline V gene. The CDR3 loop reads CASSFTGAISGNTIYF. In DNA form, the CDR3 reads TGTGCCAGCAGCTTTACAGGGGCGATCTCTGGAAACACCATATATTTT.

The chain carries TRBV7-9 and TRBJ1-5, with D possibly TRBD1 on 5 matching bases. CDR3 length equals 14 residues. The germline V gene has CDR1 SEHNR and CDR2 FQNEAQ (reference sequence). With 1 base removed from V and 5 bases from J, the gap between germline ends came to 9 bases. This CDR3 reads CASSLGQQDQPQHF. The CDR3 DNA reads TGTGCCAGCAGCTTAGGACAGCAGGATCAGCCCCAGCATTTT.

CDR3 protein: CASSLKAGGPSSEELFF. The CDR3 DNA is TGCGCCAGCAGCTTGAAAGCGGGAGGGCCTTCTTCCGAGGAGCTGTTTTTT. The V and J genes are TRBV5-1 and TRBJ2-2; 10 bases are shared with TRBD2. Trimming took 1 base from V and 10 from J; bases not matched to a gene: 13. CDR1 and CDR2 (germline): SGHRS, YFSETQ. This CDR3 comprises 17 residues.

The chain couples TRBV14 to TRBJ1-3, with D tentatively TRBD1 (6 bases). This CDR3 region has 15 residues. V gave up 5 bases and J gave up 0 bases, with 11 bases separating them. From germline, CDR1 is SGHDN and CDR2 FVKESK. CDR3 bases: TGTGCCAGCAGCAAATACAGGGTCTCTGGAAACACCATATATTTT. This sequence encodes CASSKYRVSGNTIYF.

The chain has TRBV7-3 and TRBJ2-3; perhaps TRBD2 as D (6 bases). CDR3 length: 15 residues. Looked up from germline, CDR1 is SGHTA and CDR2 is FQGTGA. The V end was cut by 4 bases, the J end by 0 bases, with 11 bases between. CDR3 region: CASSSSGVSTDTQYF. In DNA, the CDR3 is TGTGCCAGCAGCTCGTCGGGGGTGAGCACAGATACGCAGTATTTT.

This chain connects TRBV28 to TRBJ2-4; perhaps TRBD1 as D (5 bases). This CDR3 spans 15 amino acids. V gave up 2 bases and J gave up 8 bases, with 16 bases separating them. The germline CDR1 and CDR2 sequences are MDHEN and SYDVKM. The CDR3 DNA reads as TGTGCCAGCAGTTTAGGTGGGCAGGGCTTGGACATTCAGTACTTC. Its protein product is CASSLGGQGLDIQYF.

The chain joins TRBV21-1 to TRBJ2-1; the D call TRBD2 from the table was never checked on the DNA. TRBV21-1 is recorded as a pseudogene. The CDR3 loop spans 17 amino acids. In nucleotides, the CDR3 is TGTGCCAGCAGCAAAGAACTAGCGGGAGGGAGTCGCGATGAGCAGTTCTTC. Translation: CASSKELAGGSRDEQFF.

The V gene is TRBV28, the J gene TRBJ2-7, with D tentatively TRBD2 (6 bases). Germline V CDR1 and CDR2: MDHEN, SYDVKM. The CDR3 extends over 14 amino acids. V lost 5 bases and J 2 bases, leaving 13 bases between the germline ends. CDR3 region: CASSGISGAYEQYF. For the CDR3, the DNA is TGTGCCAGCAGTGGGATTAGCGGAGCCTACGAGCAGTACTTC.